The T cell receptor (beta chain) under discussion was sequenced for a study of blood T cell repertoires in COVID-19. Study-wide background: Sites across the United States, Italy and Spain contributed samples from acute and convalescent COVID-19. PBMCs, B-cell-depleted T cells, or T cells were the source of the cDNA or gDNA that made up the material.

Authors' analysis steps: Amplification from reference gene primers served as the basis for estimated nucleated cell counts. Profiled with immunoSEQ multiplex PCR; TCRdb holds only in-frame clones, not every one. That table gives V, J and clone size, and the DNA gave D and trimming. The sample yields 230,000 or so clones, nearly 90% seen once. Germline trimming cut 4 bases from V and 9 bases from J; bases unmatched to any gene: 6. The germline V gene encodes CDR1 LGHDT and CDR2 YNNKEL (reference sequence). The CDR3 totals 14 residues. The chain joins TRBV3-1 (or the pseudogene TRBV3-2) to TRBJ1-6, with 7 bases lining up with TRBD1. This clonotype was obtained from a woman between 40 and 55 years old who had recovered from COVID-19. Sequencing was done on a sample of peripheral blood. CDR3 loop: CASSRDSSASPLHF. The CDR3 DNA reads TGTGCCAGCAGCCGGGACAGTTCTGCTTCACCCCTCCACTTT.